The 6 T cell receptor beta chains listed next were all sequenced from one sample in a study of kidney transplant recipient with SARS-CoV-2 infection. TCRdb reanalysed the reads using MiXCR and keeps one entry per CDR3 protein. Among fewer than 250,000 distinct CDR3 sequences listed, around 26% were seen once. The input for sequencing was a blood sample, taken at baseline and around day 110 from a kidney transplant recipient. The origin of the receptors is a young adult male patient who had COVID-19 and was a kidney transplant recipient. These T cells may partly come from the graft donor.

This rearrangement joins TRBV18 to TRBJ2-1, with D unresolved. From germline, CDR1 is KGHSH and CDR2 LQKENI. The CDR3 is made up of 14 amino acids. V dropped 1 base and J dropped 0 bases, with 4 bases sitting between them. This CDR3 is CASSPQSSYNEQFF. CDR3 nucleotides: TGTGCCAGCTCACCACAAAGCTCCTACAATGAGCAGTTCTTC.

This clonotype has a count of ten or more. The rearrangement uses TRBV13 and TRBJ2-7; D perhaps matches TRBD2 (7 bases). From germline, CDR1 is PRHDT and CDR2 FYEKMQ (reference sequence). The CDR3 is made up of 17 amino acids. V was shortened by 1 base and J by 1 base, with 17 bases between the two germline ends. The CDR3 loop reads CASSLVTGGLSSYEQYF. The CDR3 DNA reads TGTGCCAGCAGCTTAGTTACGGGGGGCCTCTCATCCTACGAGCAGTACTTC.

This clonotype was seen many times. The chain joins TRBV28 to TRBJ1-5; 7 nucleotides match TRBD1. The CDR3 is 15 residues long. Germline CDR1 MDHEN, CDR2 SYDVKM. The V gene end was trimmed by 5 bases and the J gene end by 3 bases; junction bases not matched to a gene: 7. CDR3 amino acids: CASSRPGQINQPQHF. CDR3 bases: TGTGCCAGCAGTCGCCCGGGACAGATCAATCAGCCCCAGCATTTT.

The chain couples TRBV5-4 to TRBJ2-3; 11 nucleotides align to TRBD2. Trimming took 3 bases from V and 4 from J; bases not matched to a gene: 7. This CDR3 spans 16 amino acids. Germline-derived CDR1 and CDR2 are SGHNT and YYREEE (reference sequence). DNA for the CDR3: TGTGCCAGCAGCTCAAGACTAGCGGGGAGCGCAGATACGCAGTATTTT. Translated: CASSSRLAGSADTQYF.

As regards this clonotype: This may be a read error: a much more frequent sequence differs by one nucleotide. The chain has TRBV6-8 and TRBJ1-1, with D tentatively TRBD1 (6 bases). The CDR3 runs 12 residues. The V gene's germline CDR1 is MNHGY and CDR2 SAAAGT. The CDR3 here is CVSSPQGPEAFF. The CDR3 bases are TGTGTCAGCAGTCCCCAGGGGCCTGAAGCTTTCTTT.

On this clonotype: At one end, the junction sequence differs from germline, possibly due to a read error. The chain carries TRBV19 and TRBJ2-2, with TRBD2 as a possible D gene (6 bases). Germline-derived CDR1 and CDR2 are LNHDA and SQIVND (reference sequence). The CDR3 consists of 14 residues. The CDR3 protein is CASSIVGGTGEPFF. In DNA form, the CDR3 reads TGTGCCAGTAGTATAGTCGGGGGTACCGGGGAGCCGTTTTTT.